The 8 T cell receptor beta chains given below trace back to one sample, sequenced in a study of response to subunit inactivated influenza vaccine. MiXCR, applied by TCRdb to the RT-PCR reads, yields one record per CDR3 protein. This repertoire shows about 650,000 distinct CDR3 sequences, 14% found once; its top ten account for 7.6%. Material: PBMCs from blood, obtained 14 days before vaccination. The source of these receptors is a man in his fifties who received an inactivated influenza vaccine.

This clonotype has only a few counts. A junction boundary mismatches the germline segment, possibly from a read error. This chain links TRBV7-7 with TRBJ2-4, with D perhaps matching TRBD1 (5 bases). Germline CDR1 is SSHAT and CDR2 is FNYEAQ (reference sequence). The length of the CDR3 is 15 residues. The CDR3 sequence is CASTPTAHSFNIQYF. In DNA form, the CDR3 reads TGTGCTAGCACTCCGACAGCACACTCCTTCAACATTCAGTACTTC. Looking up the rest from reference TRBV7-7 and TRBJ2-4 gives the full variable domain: GAGVSQSPRYKVTKRGQDVTLRCDPISSHATLYWYQQALGQGPEFLTYFNYEAQPDKSGLPSDRFSAERPEGSISTLTIQRTEQRDSAMYRCASTPTAHSFNIQYFGAGTRLSVL.

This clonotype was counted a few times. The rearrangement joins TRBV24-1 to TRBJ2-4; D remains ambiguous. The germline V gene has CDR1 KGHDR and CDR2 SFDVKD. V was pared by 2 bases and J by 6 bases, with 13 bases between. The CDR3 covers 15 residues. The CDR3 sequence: CATSDSGRTGNIQYF. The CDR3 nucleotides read TGTGCCACCAGTGATTCTGGGCGGACGGGAAACATTCAGTACTTC.

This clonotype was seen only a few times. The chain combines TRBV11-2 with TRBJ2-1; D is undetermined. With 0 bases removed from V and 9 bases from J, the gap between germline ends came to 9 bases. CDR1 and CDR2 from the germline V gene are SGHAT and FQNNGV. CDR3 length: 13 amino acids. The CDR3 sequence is CASSLDFRGEQFF. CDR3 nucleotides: TGTGCCAGCAGCTTAGATTTCCGAGGTGAGCAGTTCTTC.

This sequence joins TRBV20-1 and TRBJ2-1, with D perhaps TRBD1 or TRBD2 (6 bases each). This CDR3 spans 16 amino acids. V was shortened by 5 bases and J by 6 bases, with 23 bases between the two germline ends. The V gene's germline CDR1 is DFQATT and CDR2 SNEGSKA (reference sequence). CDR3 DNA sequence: TGCAGTGCTCTCGAAGGGGGGACCACCCACTTCAATGAGCAGTTCTTC. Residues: CSALEGGTTHFNEQFF.

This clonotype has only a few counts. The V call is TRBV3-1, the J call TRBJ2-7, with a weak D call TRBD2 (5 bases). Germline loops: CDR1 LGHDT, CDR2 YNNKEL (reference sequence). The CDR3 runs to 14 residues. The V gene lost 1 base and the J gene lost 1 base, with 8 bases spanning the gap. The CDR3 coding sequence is TGTGCCAGCAGCCAAGCGGTAGCGTCCTACGAGCAGTACTTC. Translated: CASSQAVASYEQYF.

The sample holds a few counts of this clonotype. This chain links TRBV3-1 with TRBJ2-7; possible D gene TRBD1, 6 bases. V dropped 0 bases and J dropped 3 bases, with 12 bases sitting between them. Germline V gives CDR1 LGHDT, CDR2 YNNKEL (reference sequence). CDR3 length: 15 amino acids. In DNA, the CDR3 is TGTGCCAGCAGCCAAGATGTGGGGGACAACTACGAGCAGTACTTC. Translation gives CASSQDVGDNYEQYF.

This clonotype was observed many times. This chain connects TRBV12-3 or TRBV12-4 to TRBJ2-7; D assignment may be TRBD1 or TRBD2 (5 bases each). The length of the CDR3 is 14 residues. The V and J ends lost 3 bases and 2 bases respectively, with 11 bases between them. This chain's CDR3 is CASSFGGRTYEQYF. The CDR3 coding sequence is TGTGCCAGCAGTTTTGGGGGACGGACCTACGAGCAGTACTTC.

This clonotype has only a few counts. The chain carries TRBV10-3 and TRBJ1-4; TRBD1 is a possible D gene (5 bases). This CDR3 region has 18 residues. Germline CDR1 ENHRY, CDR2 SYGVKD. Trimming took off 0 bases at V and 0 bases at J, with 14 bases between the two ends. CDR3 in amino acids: CAISESRGEGSTNEKLFF. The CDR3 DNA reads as TGTGCCATCAGTGAGTCGCGCGGCGAGGGGTCAACTAATGAAAAACTGTTTTTT.